This TCR beta chain originates from a study of cytomegalovirus exposure and HLA in healthy donors. Notes on the study in general: Investigators reported 150 to 200 TCR beta chains as tied to cytomegalovirus.

Profiling relied on immunoSEQ multiplex PCR, and the TCRdb table lists in-frame clones only, not all of them. Altogether 200,000 to 300,000 clones are present, about 90% being singletons, with the ten largest covering about 12%. To note about this clone: The antigen is not known.

Trimming cost V 0 bases and J 5 bases, with 10 bases left between them. Germline lookup yields CDR1 SGHNT and CDR2 YYREEE (reference sequence). The CDR3 length is 14 residues. The chain has TRBV5-4 and TRBJ2-3; D unresolved. The receptor was derived from a man between 18 and 29 years old in good health and CMV-seropositive. Input material: PBMCs. CDR3 DNA: TGTGCCAGCAGCTTGGCGGGTCCGGGAGATACGCAGTATTTT. Its protein is CASSLAGPGDTQYF.